This T cell receptor beta chain was documented in a study of breast tumors, draining lymph nodes, adjacent tissues (dated by TCRdb to about 2016). Regarding the study in general: Breast cancer patients provided tumor, adjacent nontumor tissue and axillary lymph nodes, and the study compared the TCR beta repertoires across these three sources. In human breast cancer, the study set out to assess how tumor, surrounding tissue and draining lymph node repertoires relate to one another and whether T cells might be exchanged between them. What the research found in general, with its limitations: Tumor T-cell repertoires showed less diversity than lymph node repertoires and more diversity than nontumor tissue repertoires, and tumor T-cell repertoires showed preferential V and J gene usage. The data were considered consistent with most tumor T cells being derived from the lymph node and subsequently expanding within tumor tissue. The study presented the conclusion that tumor T cells originate in lymph nodes as consistent with a hypothesis, not as something directly demonstrated. Tumor and nontumor tissue repertoires were significantly more similar in luminal-like than in basal-like breast cancer.

Spanning cysteine to phenylalanine, the CDR3 consists of 15 amino acids. The retained sequence is limited to the CDR3, 45 bases, with the frame set at the first base. CDR1 and CDR2, per the germline V gene (reference sequence), are DFQATT and SNEGSKA. V lost 1 base and J lost 2 bases; the stretch between them is 14 bases long. As to this clonotype: No antigen is known for it. The record has no base qualities; no much larger clone is one base away.

This sample was sequenced with an Illumina HiSeq 2000. TCR beta chain libraries were generated by multiplex PCR amplification. The amplified TCR beta chain products were analyzed by high-throughput sequencing. TCRdb applied fastp at Q25 and MiXCR to the public reads, then kept only in-frame beta chains. Each CDR3 protein appears once, grouped with its most common genes and DNA. The sample table holds under 80,000 distinct CDR3 sequences, of which less than 50% were seen once. The ten biggest clones cover 8.4% of the sample. Material: breast tumor tissue. The V gene is TRBV20-1 and the J gene is TRBJ1-2; the D gene is perhaps TRBD1, on 5 matching bases. This clonotype was sampled from a female donor with breast cancer. Some clones in this sample may be carry-over from other donors' samples. The DNA sequence is as follows: TGCAGTGCTAGAGCGGGAGGCAGGGTCAACTATGGCTACACCTTC. This yields the protein CSARAGGRVNYGYTF.